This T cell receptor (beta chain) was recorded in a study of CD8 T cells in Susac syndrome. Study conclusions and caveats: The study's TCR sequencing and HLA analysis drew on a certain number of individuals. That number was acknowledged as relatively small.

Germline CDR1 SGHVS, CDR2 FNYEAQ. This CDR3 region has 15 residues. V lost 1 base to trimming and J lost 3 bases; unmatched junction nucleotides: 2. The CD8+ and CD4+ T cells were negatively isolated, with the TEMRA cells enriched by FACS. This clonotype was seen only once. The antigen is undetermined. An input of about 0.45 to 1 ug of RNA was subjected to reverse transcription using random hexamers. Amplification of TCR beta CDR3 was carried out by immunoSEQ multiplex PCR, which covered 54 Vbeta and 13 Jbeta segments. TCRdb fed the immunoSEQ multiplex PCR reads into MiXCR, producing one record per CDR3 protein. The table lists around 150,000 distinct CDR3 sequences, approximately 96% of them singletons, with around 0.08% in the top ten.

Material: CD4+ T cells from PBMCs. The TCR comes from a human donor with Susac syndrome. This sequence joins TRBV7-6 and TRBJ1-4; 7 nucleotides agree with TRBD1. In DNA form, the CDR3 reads TGTGCCAGCAGCTTAGAGCAGGGGGCTAATGAAAAACTGTTTTTT. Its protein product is CASSLEQGANEKLFF. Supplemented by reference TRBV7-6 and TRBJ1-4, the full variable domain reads GAGVSQSPRYKVTKRGQDVALRCDPISGHVSLYWYRQALGQGPEFLTYFNYEAQQDKSGLPNDRFSAERPEGSISTLTIQRTEQRDSAMYRCASSLEQGANEKLFFGSGTQLSVL.